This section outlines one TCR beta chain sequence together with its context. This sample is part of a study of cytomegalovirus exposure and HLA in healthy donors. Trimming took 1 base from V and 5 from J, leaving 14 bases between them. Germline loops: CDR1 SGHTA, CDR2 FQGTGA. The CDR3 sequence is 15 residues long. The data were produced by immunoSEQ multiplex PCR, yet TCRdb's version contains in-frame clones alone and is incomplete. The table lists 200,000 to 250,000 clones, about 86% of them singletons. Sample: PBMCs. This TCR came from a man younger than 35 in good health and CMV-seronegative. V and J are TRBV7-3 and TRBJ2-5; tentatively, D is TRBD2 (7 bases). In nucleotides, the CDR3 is TGTGCCAGCAGCTTAAAGGGGGGGAGTTGGGAGACCCAGTACTTC. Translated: CASSLKGGSWETQYF.